A single sample gave rise to the 13 T cell receptor beta chains below, sequenced in a study of regulatory T cells in long-lasting Graves disease. Library construction for TCR beta used iRepertoire HTBI primers and Arm-PCR of CDR3 regions. Using its own MiXCR run on the multiplex PCR reads, TCRdb lists one record per CDR3 protein. The sample lists around 450,000 distinct CDR3 sequences, around 16% seen once, with more than 10% in the top ten. The time point: newly diagnosed GD, antithyroid drugs for less than 3 months. RNA extracted from PBMCs served as the sequencing template. This sample was shared with a second study, whose subject was T cells in Graves' hyperthyroidism and ophthalmopathy.

Sample: peripheral blood mononuclear cells (PBMCs), taken at new diagnosis, from a patient treated with antithyroid drugs. The receptors stem from a man aged 35-49 years with Graves disease.

The genes are TRBV18 and TRBJ1-6; maybe TRBD1 (5 bases). With 3 bases removed from V and 1 base from J, the gap between germline ends came to 13 bases. CDR1 and CDR2 from the germline V gene are KGHSH and LQKENI. The CDR3 extends over 17 amino acids. The DNA of the CDR3 is TGTGCCAGCTCACCCACGAGGGGCGAATCCTATAATTCACCCCTCCACTTT. It translates to CASSPTRGESYNSPLHF.

This clonotype appeared many times. CDR3: CAWSVGSLMYNEQFF. CDR3 bases: TGTGCCTGGAGTGTGGGCTCCCTTATGTACAATGAGCAGTTCTTC. The rearrangement links TRBV30 to TRBJ2-1; D remains ambiguous. V lost 0 bases, J lost 4 bases, and 13 bases lay in between. In germline, CDR1 is GTSNPN, CDR2 SVGIG (reference sequence). The CDR3 runs 15 residues. Combining the CDR3 with reference TRBV30 and TRBJ2-1 gives the whole variable domain SQTIHQWPATLVQPVGSPLSLECTVEGTSNPNLYWYRQAAGRGLQLLFYSVGIGQISSEVPQNLSASRPQDRQFILSSKKLLLSDSGFYLCAWSVGSLMYNEQFFGPGTRLTVL.

This sequence joins TRBV6-1 and TRBJ2-7; TRBD2 might be the D (5 bases). There are 13 residues in the CDR3. V was clipped by 7 bases and J by 1 base, with 11 bases between them. Germline V gives CDR1 MNHNS, CDR2 SASEGT. The CDR3 region has the DNA TGTGCCAGCAACCACGGGGATTCCTACGAGCAGTACTTC. Translation: CASNHGDSYEQYF.

Ten or more counts support this clonotype. This sequence joins TRBV20-1 and TRBJ2-1; D is possibly TRBD1 (6 bases). The V and J ends lost 2 bases and 5 bases respectively, with 16 bases between them. CDR1 DFQATT and CDR2 SNEGSKA come from the germline V gene (reference sequence). The CDR3 totals 15 residues. CDR3 nucleotides: TGCAGTGCTAGACCCCCGGACAGCGCAAACAATGAGCAGTTCTTC. Its protein is CSARPPDSANNEQFF.

The chain employs TRBV30 and TRBJ2-3; D unclear. The ends were cut back, 0 bases at V and 7 bases at J, with 17 bases in the middle. The length of the CDR3 is 15 residues. Looked up from germline, CDR1 is GTSNPN and CDR2 is SVGIG (reference sequence). CDR3 DNA sequence: TGTGCCTGGAGTGTCCCCCCCCAAGCTGCAAATACGCAGTATTTT. Protein product: CAWSVPPQAANTQYF.

This clonotype was seen a handful of times. This chain joins TRBV28 and TRBJ1-2; TRBD1 aligns across 12 bases. From germline, CDR1 is MDHEN and CDR2 SYDVKM. The CDR3 covers 15 residues. V was clipped by 3 bases and J by 8 bases; unmatched bases: 7. CDR3 in amino acids: CASSFGTGGRKGYTF. The CDR3 nucleotides are TGTGCCAGCAGTTTTGGGACAGGGGGCCGGAAGGGCTACACCTTC.

This clonotype was observed at least ten times. This rearrangement joins TRBV5-1 to TRBJ2-1, with TRBD1 matching over 11 bases. Per the germline V gene, CDR1 is SGHRS and CDR2 is YFSETQ. The CDR3 contains 14 residues. The V segment lost 4 bases and the J segment 6 bases; nucleotides outside the gene matches: 3. CDR3 protein: CASSAGTGGNEQFF. The CDR3, as DNA: TGCGCCAGCAGCGCTGGGACAGGGGGCAATGAGCAGTTCTTC.

This clonotype was recorded a few times. The chain employs TRBV5-1 and TRBJ1-4, with 9 nucleotides matching TRBD1. This CDR3 is built from 14 residues. Germline V lookup: CDR1 SGHRS, CDR2 YFSETQ. V was pared by 2 bases and J by 7 bases, with 3 bases of the junction left unmatched. CDR3 region: CASSFRTGVEKLFF. In DNA form, the CDR3 reads TGCGCCAGCAGCTTTAGGACAGGGGTTGAAAAACTGTTTTTT.

To note about this clonotype: Possible read error: a much larger clone is one base away. The chain has TRBV20-1 and TRBJ2-1; 8 bases fit TRBD2. The CDR3 consists of 17 residues. Germline V gene lookup returns CDR1 DFQATT and CDR2 SNEGSKA (reference sequence). Unmatched junction bases numbered 15, after V lost 0 bases and J lost 8 bases. The CDR3 sequence: CSARDPGLVGHGYEQFF. The DNA of the CDR3 is TGCAGTGCTAGAGATCCGGGACTAGTGGGACATGGCTATGAGCAGTTCTTC.

The V gene is TRBV20-1, the J gene TRBJ1-5; a weak D match, TRBD1 (5 bases). This CDR3 is built from 14 residues. Germline V CDR1 and CDR2: DFQATT, SNEGSKA (reference sequence). Trimming stripped 1 base from V and 7 bases from J, with 14 bases between. The CDR3 sequence: CSARAGQGDQPQHF. For the CDR3, the DNA is TGCAGTGCTAGAGCTGGTCAGGGTGACCAGCCCCAGCATTTT.

The genes are TRBV7-9 and TRBJ2-7; 10 nucleotides match TRBD1. The CDR3 spans 15 residues. CDR1 is SEHNR and CDR2 is FQNEAQ in the germline V gene (reference sequence). The ends lost 5 bases at V and 7 bases at J; junction bases unmatched: 11. The CDR3 sequence is CASSPRGTGADEQYF. In nucleotides, the CDR3 is TGTGCCAGCAGCCCCCGAGGGACAGGGGCGGATGAGCAGTACTTC.

The chain couples TRBV6-1 to TRBJ2-1; D unclear. The germline V gene encodes CDR1 MNHNS and CDR2 SASEGT. The V end lost 1 base, the J end lost 9 bases, and 7 bases lay between the germline ends. This CDR3 comprises 12 residues. This CDR3 is CASSEEHGEQFF. In DNA, the CDR3 is TGTGCCAGCAGTGAAGAGCATGGTGAGCAGTTCTTC.

This clonotype was recorded a few times. Written as DNA, the CDR3 is TGCAGCGTTGCCGGGGGCGGAGGTGACACTGAAGCTTTCTTT. This encodes CSVAGGGGDTEAFF. The chain carries TRBV29-1 and TRBJ1-1, with a tentative D call TRBD1 (6 bases). Trimming removed 4 bases at V and 3 bases at J, with 15 bases between. The CDR3 extends over 14 amino acids. Germline CDR1 reads SQVTM; CDR2 reads ANQGSEA.